This entry lists 30 T cell receptor beta chains sequenced from one sample in a study of T cell responses to AZD1222 COVID-19 vaccine. Here immunoSEQ multiplex PCR was the method, and the copy in TCRdb shows in-frame clones only, minus some. The sample includes about 130,000 clones, around four fifths of them seen just once. This specimen was peripheral blood, taken on day 0 of AZD1222 vaccination. The receptors were gathered from an adult in good health.

In nucleotides, the CDR3 is TGTGCCAGCAGCGATTATAGCCCTAGTCAGACAGGGTCGAATCAGCCCCAGCATTTT. Translation gives CASSDYSPSQTGSNQPQHF. The gene calls are TRBV9 and TRBJ1-5; 7 positions match TRBD1. The CDR3 is 19 residues long. CDR1 is SGDLS, CDR2 YYNGEE, per germline. V gave up 3 bases and J gave up 4 bases; unmatched junction bases: 19.

This clone was counted once. The chain joins TRBV7-9 to TRBJ2-2; TRBD2 matches 8 bases. This CDR3 is built from 18 residues. The V gene end was trimmed by 6 bases and the J gene end by 2 bases; junction bases not matched to a gene: 14. Germline-derived CDR1 and CDR2 are SEHNR and FQNEAQ (reference sequence). DNA for the CDR3: TGTGCCAGCAGTCCCGCCGGACTAGCTGGGAAAAACACCGGGGAGCTGTTTTTT. This sequence encodes CASSPAGLAGKNTGELFF. The full variable domain, rest sourced from reference TRBV7-9 and TRBJ2-2, is DTGVSQNPRHKITKRGQNVTFRCDPISEHNRLYWYRQTLGQGPEFLTYFQNEAQLEKSRLLSDRFSAERPKGSFSTLEIQRTEQGDSAMYLCASSPAGLAGKNTGELFFGEGSRLTVL.

This chain uses TRBV28 with TRBJ1-1; no definite D call. The CDR3 has 13 residues. The germline V gene has CDR1 MDHEN and CDR2 SYDVKM. V shed 7 bases and J shed 4 bases, with 13 bases lying between them. The CDR3 bases are TGTGCCAGCATCATGAGCCGTTCCACTGAAGCTTTCTTT. Translating gives CASIMSRSTEAFF.

The count of this clone is one. V is TRBV7-9 and J is TRBJ1-1, with D possibly TRBD1 on 5 matching bases. CDR1 and CDR2 (germline): SEHNR, FQNEAQ (reference sequence). The CDR3 runs to 14 residues. Trimming took off 6 bases at V and 1 base at J, with 12 bases between the two ends. This CDR3 reads CASRQDARNTEAFF. The DNA of the CDR3 is TGTGCCAGCAGACAGGACGCCCGGAACACTGAAGCTTTCTTT.

CDR3 DNA sequence: TGTGCCAGCAGTTTCTCAGGCACTGAAGCTTTCTTT. Its translation is CASSFSGTEAFF. This chain joins TRBV28 and TRBJ1-1, with D uncertain. The V and J ends lost 3 bases and 4 bases respectively, with 6 bases between them. Germline V gene sequence: CDR1 MDHEN, CDR2 SYDVKM. The CDR3 runs to 12 residues.

V is TRBV24-1 and J is TRBJ2-5; TRBD1 is a possible D gene (6 bases). Germline V gene data show CDR1 as KGHDR and CDR2 as SFDVKD. This CDR3 spans 14 amino acids. V was trimmed by 9 bases and J by 0 bases, leaving 13 bases between them. The CDR3 reads CATAEGGYQETQYF. The DNA for the CDR3 is TGTGCCACCGCAGAAGGGGGATACCAAGAGACCCAGTACTTC.

This clone has more than one count but fewer than ten. The chain carries TRBV4-1 and TRBJ2-7; 14 nucleotides line up with TRBD2. V lost 1 base, J lost 2 bases, and 4 bases stayed unmatched. The CDR3 extends over 17 amino acids. The germline V gene encodes CDR1 MGHRA and CDR2 YSYEKL. The CDR3 nucleotides are TGCGCCAGCAGCCAAGTCCCGGGACTAGCGGGGGCCTACGAGCAGTACTTC. Protein sequence: CASSQVPGLAGAYEQYF.

This clone was detected once. The CDR3 region has the DNA TGTGCCAGCAGTTTTTCGGGCGGTGGAAACACCATATATTTT. As protein: CASSFSGGGNTIYF. V is TRBV7-9 and J is TRBJ1-3; no clear D. V was trimmed by 6 bases and J by 3 bases, leaving 12 bases between them. Per the germline V gene, CDR1 is SEHNR and CDR2 is FQNEAQ (reference sequence). The CDR3 covers 14 residues.

The CDR3 reads CASSLVRSDPSTSGYTF. DNA for the CDR3: TGTGCCAGCAGCTTAGTTAGATCGGACCCGTCCACGAGCGGCTACACCTTC. The chain couples TRBV7-9 to TRBJ1-2; D is ambiguous. Germline V gene data show CDR1 as SEHNR and CDR2 as FQNEAQ (reference sequence). This CDR3 has 17 amino acids. Trimming left V 1 base short and J 8 bases short, with 23 bases between.

This sequence joins TRBV6-1 and TRBJ2-7; TRBD1 aligns across 8 bases. CDR1 is MNHNS, CDR2 SASEGT, per germline. The CDR3 is made up of 17 amino acids. Unmatched junction bases numbered 11, after V lost 3 bases and J lost 1 base. Here the CDR3 reads CASSDLRLNRGSYEQYF. The CDR3, as DNA: TGTGCCAGCAGTGACCTGCGTCTTAACAGGGGGTCCTACGAGCAGTACTTC.

This clone was detected once. The rearrangement links TRBV19 to TRBJ1-2; possibly TRBD1 for D (5 bases). The CDR3 has 15 residues. V lost 10 bases and J 3 bases, leaving 21 bases between the germline ends. The germline CDR1 and CDR2 sequences are LNHDA and SQIVND (reference sequence). The CDR3 DNA reads as TGTGCCACCTCCCCGGGAGGACTAGGGGACTATGGCTACACCTTC. It yields the protein CATSPGGLGDYGYTF.

V gene TRBV29-1 combines with J gene TRBJ2-1; 7 positions match TRBD1. After removal of 8 bases from V and 5 bases from J, the junction contained 12 bases not matched to a gene. This CDR3 region has 14 residues. Germline assignment: CDR1 SQVTM and CDR2 ANQGSEA. CDR3 DNA: TGCAGCTTCACCGGAAGGGGGCATGACAATGAGCAGTTCTTC. Protein: CSFTGRGHDNEQFF.

V usage is TRBV6-4 and J usage is TRBJ2-1; 11 bases agree with TRBD1. V was pared by 2 bases and J by 1 base, with 4 bases of the junction left unmatched. The CDR3 covers 17 residues. Germline CDR1 reads MRHNA; CDR2 reads SNTAGT. The CDR3 here is CASSDTDRGQSYNEQFF. The CDR3 DNA reads as TGTGCCAGCAGTGACACGGACAGGGGGCAGTCCTACAATGAGCAGTTCTTC.

This chain uses TRBV28 with TRBJ1-2; D is unresolved. V gave up 6 bases and J gave up 6 bases, with 14 bases separating them. Per the germline V gene, CDR1 is MDHEN and CDR2 is SYDVKM. The CDR3 sequence is 13 residues long. The CDR3 nucleotides are TGTGCCAGCAGGTTTTCGGGAGCGAATGGCTACACCTTC. Translated: CASRFSGANGYTF.

The V and J genes are TRBV4-1 and TRBJ1-2; unclear D gene. Germline CDR1 MGHRA, CDR2 YSYEKL. This CDR3 is 13 amino acids long. The V gene lost 0 bases and the J gene lost 4 bases, with 6 bases spanning the gap. The CDR3 protein is CASSQEGFYGYTF. CDR3 coding DNA: TGCGCCAGCAGCCAAGAAGGGTTCTATGGCTACACCTTC.

This clone was seen just once. This chain links TRBV30 with TRBJ1-2; D ambiguous. The V gene lost 0 bases and the J gene lost 3 bases, with 14 bases spanning the gap. Germline CDR1 GTSNPN, CDR2 SVGIG (reference sequence). This CDR3 comprises 15 residues. Here the CDR3 reads CAWSVLAGSDYGYTF. Here the CDR3 DNA reads TGTGCCTGGAGTGTTCTGGCAGGCAGCGACTATGGCTACACCTTC.

The chain couples TRBV18 to TRBJ2-5; tentatively, D is TRBD2 (7 bases). Trimming removed 4 bases at V and 6 bases at J, with 12 bases between. This CDR3 has 13 residues. Per germline, CDR1 KGHSH and CDR2 LQKENI. CDR3 sequence reads: CASSREGVKTQYF. The CDR3 DNA reads as TGTGCCAGCTCACGGGAGGGGGTAAAGACCCAGTACTTC.

The genes are TRBV28 and TRBJ1-2, with a possible D match to TRBD1 (5 bases). In germline, CDR1 is MDHEN, CDR2 SYDVKM. The CDR3 has 13 amino acids. Between the trimmed V and J ends, which lost 2 bases and 4 bases, there was a span of 8 bases. This CDR3 is CASSLGAFYGYTF. Here the CDR3 DNA reads TGTGCCAGCAGTTTAGGGGCCTTCTATGGCTACACCTTC.

The genes are TRBV6-1 and TRBJ2-7, with 9 bases fitting TRBD2. CDR1 MNHNS and CDR2 SASEGT come from the germline V gene. V dropped 2 bases and J dropped 2; count of bases not matched to a gene: 7. CDR3 length equals 16 residues. The CDR3 DNA sequence: TGTGCCAGCAGTGAATTAGCGGGGGCAATCACCTACGAGCAGTACTTC. This sequence encodes CASSELAGAITYEQYF.

This clone came up once. J is TRBJ1-3 and V is TRBV28, with 7 bases identical to TRBD1. The CDR3 loop spans 16 amino acids. From germline, CDR1 is MDHEN and CDR2 SYDVKM. Losses at the gene ends were 2 bases for V and 4 bases for J; bases not matched to a gene: 8. As DNA, the CDR3 is TGTGCCAGCAGTTTAAATTACGACAGGGCCGGAAACACCATATATTTT. Translated, it gives CASSLNYDRAGNTIYF.

V usage is TRBV2 and J usage is TRBJ1-2; D is unresolved. The V gene's germline CDR1 is SNHLY and CDR2 FYNNEI. V lost 8 bases and J lost 6, with 13 bases in between. The CDR3 extends over 12 amino acids. CDR3 nucleotide sequence: TGTGCCAGCTCAGGCTACTCTCATGGCTACACCTTC. This encodes CASSGYSHGYTF.

The V call is TRBV24-1, the J call TRBJ2-3; D is unresolved. Trimming cost V 1 base and J 0 bases, with 7 bases left between them. Looked up from germline, CDR1 is KGHDR and CDR2 is SFDVKD. The CDR3 length is 15 residues. The CDR3 here is CATSDFTDSTDTQYF. CDR3 nucleotides: TGTGCCACCAGTGATTTCACGGACAGCACAGATACGCAGTATTTT.

This clone was observed once. V and J are TRBV28 and TRBJ1-5; TRBD1 agrees at 7 bases. Looked up from germline, CDR1 is MDHEN and CDR2 is SYDVKM. The J segment lost 7 bases and the V segment lost 5 bases, leaving 11 bases of the junction unmatched. CDR3 length: 15 amino acids. The CDR3 sequence is CASSPAGGARQPQHF. CDR3 coding DNA: TGTGCCAGCAGTCCGGCAGGGGGGGCTCGGCAGCCCCAGCATTTT.

The rearrangement uses TRBV3-1 (or the pseudogene TRBV3-2) and TRBJ2-1, with D perhaps being TRBD1 or TRBD2 (6 bases each). The CDR3 has 17 residues. Germline V CDR1 and CDR2: LGHDT, YNNKEL (reference sequence). Trimming stripped 0 bases from V and 4 bases from J, with 16 bases between. The chain's CDR3 is CASSQDRGRGVYNEQFF. Here the CDR3 DNA reads TGTGCCAGCAGCCAAGATCGGGGGCGGGGCGTATACAATGAGCAGTTCTTC.

The chain couples TRBV3-1 (or the pseudogene TRBV3-2) to TRBJ2-4; no clear D. Germline V gene sequence: CDR1 LGHDT, CDR2 YNNKEL (reference sequence). The CDR3 has 11 amino acids. Trimming cost V 6 bases and J 16 bases, with 16 bases left between them. As DNA, the CDR3 is TGTGCCAGCAGGGTCTTTCGCTCCCCATACTTC. Protein sequence: CASRVFRSPYF.

The CDR3 nucleotides are TGTGCCAGCAGCCGTTGGACGGAGCCGAACACCGGGGAGCTGTTTTTT. It is translated as CASSRWTEPNTGELFF. V and J are TRBV3-1 (or the pseudogene TRBV3-2) and TRBJ2-2, with no clear D. Germline CDR1 is LGHDT and CDR2 is YNNKEL (reference sequence). The CDR3 consists of 16 residues. V lost 4 bases and J 0 bases, leaving 12 bases between the germline ends.

CDR3 bases: TGCAGCGGTGGGGGAGGGAACTATGGCTACACCTTC. Amino acid sequence: CSGGGGNYGYTF. This chain joins TRBV29-1 and TRBJ1-2; tentatively, D is TRBD1 (5 bases). V was pared by 7 bases and J by 2 bases, with 11 bases between. The CDR3 length is 12 residues. Germline V lookup: CDR1 SQVTM, CDR2 ANQGSEA.

This chain connects TRBV28 to TRBJ2-5; D ambiguous. Germline CDR1 MDHEN, CDR2 SYDVKM. CDR3 length equals 14 residues. Trimming left V 3 bases short and J 0 bases short, with 8 bases between. In DNA, the CDR3 is TGTGCCAGCAGTTTTCGCCGGGACCAAGAGACCCAGTACTTC. Amino acid sequence: CASSFRRDQETQYF. The variable domain in full, with the rest retrieved from reference TRBV28 and TRBJ2-5, is DVKVTQSSRYLVKRTGEKVFLECVQDMDHENMFWYRQDPGLGLRLIYFSYDVKMKEKGDIPEGYSVSREKKERFSLILESASTNQTSMYLCASSFRRDQETQYFGPGTRLLVL.

The J gene is TRBJ2-3, the V gene TRBV4-2, with 11 bases lining up with TRBD2. The V and J ends lost 0 bases and 0 bases, in that order; junction bases with no gene match: 5. The germline V gene has CDR1 LGHNA and CDR2 YNFKEQ. The CDR3 contains 18 residues. The CDR3 reads CASSQESTSGGSTDTQYF. CDR3 bases: TGTGCCAGCAGCCAAGAGAGCACTAGCGGGGGAAGCACAGATACGCAGTATTTT.

The chain is built from TRBV5-1 and TRBJ2-7; D gene ambiguous. Trimming removed 0 bases from V and 2 bases from J, with 9 bases in between. CDR3 length: 14 residues. Looked up from germline, CDR1 is SGHRS and CDR2 is YFSETQ. CDR3 nucleotide sequence: TGCGCCAGCAGCTTGGCGTCTCCTACCTACGAGCAGTACTTC. Translating gives CASSLASPTYEQYF.